A single T cell receptor beta chain is shown here with its context. Its cognate antigen is unknown. Assay: immunoSEQ multiplex PCR; the TCRdb copy retains only in-frame clones and omits some. The table has around 1.1 million clones, around 82% seen once; the top ten hold 0.61%. Investigators divided CD4+ cells into CD45RA+ naive and CD45RA-negative memory subsets. The data are from a study of shared clonotypes between healthy human individuals. Findings of the study overall: In several donors, about 5% of naive CD4 clonotypes appeared in common. Depth of sequencing was expected to influence donor clonotype sharing.

The source material was memory CD4+ T cells from PBMCs. Subset defined: CD45RA-negative fraction. This sequence was found in a man aged 18 to 35 in good health. Some clones in this sample may be carry-over from other donors' samples.

The chain's CDR3 is CSVEWASGQSSYNEQFF. The CDR3 DNA reads TGCAGCGTTGAATGGGCTAGCGGGCAGAGCTCCTACAATGAGCAGTTCTTC. The chain is built from TRBV29-1 and TRBJ2-1; the match to TRBD2 covers 8 bases. The V and J ends lost 2 bases and 0 bases, in that order; junction bases with no gene match: 9. The CDR3 covers 17 residues. Germline V gene data show CDR1 as SQVTM and CDR2 as ANQGSEA.